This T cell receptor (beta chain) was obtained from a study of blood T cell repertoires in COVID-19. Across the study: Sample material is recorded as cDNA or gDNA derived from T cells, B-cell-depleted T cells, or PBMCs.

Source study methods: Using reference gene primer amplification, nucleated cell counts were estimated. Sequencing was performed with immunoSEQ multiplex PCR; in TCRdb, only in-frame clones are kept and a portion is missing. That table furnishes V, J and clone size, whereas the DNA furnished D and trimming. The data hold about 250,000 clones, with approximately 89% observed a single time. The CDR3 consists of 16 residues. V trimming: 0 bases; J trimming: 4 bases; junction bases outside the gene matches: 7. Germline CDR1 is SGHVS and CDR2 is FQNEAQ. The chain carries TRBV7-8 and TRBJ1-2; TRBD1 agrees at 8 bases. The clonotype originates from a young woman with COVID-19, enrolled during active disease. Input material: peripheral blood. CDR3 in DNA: TGTGCCAGCAGCTTAGCGAGAACAGGGACAGGCTATGGCTACACCTTC. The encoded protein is CASSLARTGTGYGYTF. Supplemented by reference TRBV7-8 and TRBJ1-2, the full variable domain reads GAGVSQSPRYKVAKRGQDVALRCDPISGHVSLFWYQQALGQGPEFLTYFQNEAQLDKSGLPSDRFFAERPEGSVSTLKIQRTQQEDSAVYLCASSLARTGTGYGYTFGSGTRLTVV.